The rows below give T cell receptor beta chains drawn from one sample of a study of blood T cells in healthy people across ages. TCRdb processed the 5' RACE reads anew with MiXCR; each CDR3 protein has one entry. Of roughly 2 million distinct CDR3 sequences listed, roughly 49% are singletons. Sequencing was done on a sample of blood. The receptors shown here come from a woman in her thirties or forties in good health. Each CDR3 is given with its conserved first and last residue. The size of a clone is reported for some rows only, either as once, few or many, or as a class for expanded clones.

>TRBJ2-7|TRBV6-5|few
CASSYSTLAGVEQYF
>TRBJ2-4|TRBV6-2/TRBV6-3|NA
CASSDPRQGGLAKNIQYF
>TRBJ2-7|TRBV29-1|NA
CSTVIQYEQYF
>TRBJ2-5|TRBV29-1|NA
CSVGGGTQETQYF
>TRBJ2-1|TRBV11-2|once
CASSPGQGEGNEQFF
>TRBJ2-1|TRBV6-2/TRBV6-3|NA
CASSGRLQTYNEQFF
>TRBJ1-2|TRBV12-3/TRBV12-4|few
CASSVGISYGYTF
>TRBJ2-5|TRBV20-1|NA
CSASGGGGEQYF
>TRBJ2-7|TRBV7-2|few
CASSLASGGPPYEQYF
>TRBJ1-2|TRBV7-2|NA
CASRSQVNYGYTF
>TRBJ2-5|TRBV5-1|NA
CASSLAVGGTSQETQYF
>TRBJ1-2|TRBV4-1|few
CASSYPPDRSYGYTF
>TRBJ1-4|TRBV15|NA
CATSRDRVREKLFF
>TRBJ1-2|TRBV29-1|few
CSVWDQPRGYTF
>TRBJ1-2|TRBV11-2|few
CASSVSLGVENYGYTF
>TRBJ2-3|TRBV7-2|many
CASRLTGSTDTQYF
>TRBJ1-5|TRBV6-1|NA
CASRDRTYYQPQHF